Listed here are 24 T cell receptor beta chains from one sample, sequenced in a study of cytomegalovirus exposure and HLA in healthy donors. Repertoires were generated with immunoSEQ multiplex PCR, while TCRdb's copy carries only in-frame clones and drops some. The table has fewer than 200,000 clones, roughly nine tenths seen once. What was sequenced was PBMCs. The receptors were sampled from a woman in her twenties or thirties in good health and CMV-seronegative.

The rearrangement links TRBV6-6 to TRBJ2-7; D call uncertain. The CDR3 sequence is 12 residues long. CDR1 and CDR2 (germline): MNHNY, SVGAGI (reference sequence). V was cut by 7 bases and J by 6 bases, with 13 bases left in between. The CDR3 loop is CASTNARSEQYF. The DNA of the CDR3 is TGTGCCAGCACCAACGCGCGATCCGAGCAGTACTTC.

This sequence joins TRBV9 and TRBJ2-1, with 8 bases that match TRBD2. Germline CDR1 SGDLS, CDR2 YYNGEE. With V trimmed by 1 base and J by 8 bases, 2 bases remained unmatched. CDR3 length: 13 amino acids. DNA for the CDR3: TGTGCCAGCAGCGTAAGCGGGAGAGATGAGCAGTTCTTC. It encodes CASSVSGRDEQFF.

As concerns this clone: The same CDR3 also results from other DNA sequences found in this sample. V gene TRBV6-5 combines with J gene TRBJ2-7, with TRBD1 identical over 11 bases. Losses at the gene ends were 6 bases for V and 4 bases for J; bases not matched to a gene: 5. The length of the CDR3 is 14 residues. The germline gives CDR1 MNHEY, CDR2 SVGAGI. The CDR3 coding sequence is TGTGCCAGCAGCCCCGGACAGGGGGCTTACGAGCAGTACTTC. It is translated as CASSPGQGAYEQYF.

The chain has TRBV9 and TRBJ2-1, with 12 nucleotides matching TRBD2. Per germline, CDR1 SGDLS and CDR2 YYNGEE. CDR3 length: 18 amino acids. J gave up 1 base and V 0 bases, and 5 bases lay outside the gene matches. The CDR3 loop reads CASSVGLAGEGSYNEQFF. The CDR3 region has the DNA TGTGCCAGCAGCGTAGGACTAGCGGGAGAAGGGTCCTACAATGAGCAGTTCTTC.

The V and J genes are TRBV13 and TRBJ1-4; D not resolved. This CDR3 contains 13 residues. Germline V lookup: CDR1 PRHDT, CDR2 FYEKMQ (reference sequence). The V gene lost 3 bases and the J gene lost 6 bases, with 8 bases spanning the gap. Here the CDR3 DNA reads TGTGCCAGCAGCTTTTACCGGGATGAAAAACTGTTTTTT. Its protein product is CASSFYRDEKLFF.

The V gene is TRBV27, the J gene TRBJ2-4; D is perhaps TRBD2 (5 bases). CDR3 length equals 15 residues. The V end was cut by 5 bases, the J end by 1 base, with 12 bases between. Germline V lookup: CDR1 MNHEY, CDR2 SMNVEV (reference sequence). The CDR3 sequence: CASSRLFDAKNIQYF. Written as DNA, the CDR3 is TGTGCCAGCAGTCGACTATTCGACGCCAAAAACATTCAGTACTTC.

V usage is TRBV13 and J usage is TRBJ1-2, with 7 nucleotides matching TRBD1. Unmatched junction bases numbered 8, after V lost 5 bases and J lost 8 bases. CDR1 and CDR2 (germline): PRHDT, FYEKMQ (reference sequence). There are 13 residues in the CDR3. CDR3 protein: CASSNSTGRGYTF. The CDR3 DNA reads TGTGCCAGCAGCAACTCGACAGGGCGGGGCTACACCTTC.

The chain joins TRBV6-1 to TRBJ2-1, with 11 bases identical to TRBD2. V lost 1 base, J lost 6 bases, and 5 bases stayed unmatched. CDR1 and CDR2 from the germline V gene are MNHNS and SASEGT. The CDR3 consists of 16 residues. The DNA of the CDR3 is TGTGCCAGCAGTGAAGTCCTAGCGGGGGGTTCCAATGAGCAGTTCTTC. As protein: CASSEVLAGGSNEQFF.

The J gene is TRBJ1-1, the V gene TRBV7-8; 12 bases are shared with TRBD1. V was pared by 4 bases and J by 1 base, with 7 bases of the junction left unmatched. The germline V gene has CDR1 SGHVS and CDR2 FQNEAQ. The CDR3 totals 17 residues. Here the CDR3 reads CASSYPGTGGGNTEAFF. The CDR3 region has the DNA TGTGCCAGCAGCTACCCCGGGACAGGGGGCGGGAACACTGAAGCTTTCTTT.

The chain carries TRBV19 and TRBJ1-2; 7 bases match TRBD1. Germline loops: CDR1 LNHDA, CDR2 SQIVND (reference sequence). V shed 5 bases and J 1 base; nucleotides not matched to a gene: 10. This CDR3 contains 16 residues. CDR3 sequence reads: CASSSLRDRLNYGYTF. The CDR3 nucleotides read TGTGCCAGTAGTTCGCTCAGGGACAGACTTAACTATGGCTACACCTTC.

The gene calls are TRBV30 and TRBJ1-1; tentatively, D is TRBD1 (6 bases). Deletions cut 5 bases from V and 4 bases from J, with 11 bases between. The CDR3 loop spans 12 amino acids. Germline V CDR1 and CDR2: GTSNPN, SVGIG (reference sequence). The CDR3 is CAWQTGTTEAFF. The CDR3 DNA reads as TGTGCCTGGCAAACAGGGACCACTGAAGCTTTCTTT.

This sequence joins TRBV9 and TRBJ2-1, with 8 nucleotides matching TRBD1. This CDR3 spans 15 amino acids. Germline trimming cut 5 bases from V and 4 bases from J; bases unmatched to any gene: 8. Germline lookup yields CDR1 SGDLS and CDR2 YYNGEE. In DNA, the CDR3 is TGTGCCAGCAGACAGGGGGACAATACATACAATGAGCAGTTCTTC. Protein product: CASRQGDNTYNEQFF.

The CDR3, as DNA: TGTGCCAGCAGAAAACTCAGGGGCCGCTCCTACAATGAGCAGTTCTTC. Amino acids: CASRKLRGRSYNEQFF. The chain is built from TRBV6-4 and TRBJ2-1, with D perhaps TRBD1 (6 bases). CDR1 and CDR2 (germline): MRHNA, SNTAGT. The CDR3 totals 16 residues. With 6 bases removed from V and 0 bases from J, the gap between germline ends came to 15 bases.

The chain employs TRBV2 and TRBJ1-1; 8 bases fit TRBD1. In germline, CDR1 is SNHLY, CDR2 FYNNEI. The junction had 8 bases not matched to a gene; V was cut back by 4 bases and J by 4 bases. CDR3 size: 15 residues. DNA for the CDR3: TGTGCCAGCAGTGTTAGTGAAGGACAGGGCACTGAAGCTTTCTTT. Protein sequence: CASSVSEGQGTEAFF.

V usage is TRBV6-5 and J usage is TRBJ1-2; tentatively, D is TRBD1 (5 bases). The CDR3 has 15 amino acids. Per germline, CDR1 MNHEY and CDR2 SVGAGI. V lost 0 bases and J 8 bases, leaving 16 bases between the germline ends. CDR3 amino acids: CASSYSDAGAGGYTF. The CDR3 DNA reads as TGTGCCAGCAGTTACTCGGATGCTGGGGCGGGGGGCTACACCTTC.

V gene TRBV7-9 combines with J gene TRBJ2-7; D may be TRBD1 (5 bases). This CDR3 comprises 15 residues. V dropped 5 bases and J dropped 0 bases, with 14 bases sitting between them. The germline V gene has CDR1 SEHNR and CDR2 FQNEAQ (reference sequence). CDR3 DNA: TGTGCCAGCAGCGAGAGACAGCAGCCCTCCTACGAGCAGTACTTC. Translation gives CASSERQQPSYEQYF.

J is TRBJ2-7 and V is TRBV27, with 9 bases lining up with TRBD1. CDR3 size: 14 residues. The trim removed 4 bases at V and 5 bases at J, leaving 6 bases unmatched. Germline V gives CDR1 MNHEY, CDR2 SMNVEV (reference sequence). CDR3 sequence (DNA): TGTGCCAGCAGTTCGTCGGACAGGGGAAACGAGCAGTACTTC. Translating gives CASSSSDRGNEQYF.

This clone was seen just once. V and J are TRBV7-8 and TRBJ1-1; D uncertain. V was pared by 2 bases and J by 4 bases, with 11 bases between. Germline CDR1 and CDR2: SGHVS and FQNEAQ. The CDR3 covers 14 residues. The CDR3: CASSLLEGGTEAFF. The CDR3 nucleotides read TGTGCCAGCAGCTTACTGGAGGGAGGCACTGAAGCTTTCTTT.

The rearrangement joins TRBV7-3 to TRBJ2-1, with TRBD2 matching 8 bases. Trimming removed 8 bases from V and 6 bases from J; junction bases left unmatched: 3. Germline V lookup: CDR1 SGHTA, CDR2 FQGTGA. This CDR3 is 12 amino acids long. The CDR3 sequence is CASPLAGNEQFF. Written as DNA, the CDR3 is TGTGCCAGCCCGCTAGCGGGCAATGAGCAGTTCTTC.

For the CDR3, the DNA is TGTGCCAGCAGACGTTTTCGGGAGTCCTACAATGAGCAGTTCTTC. Translation gives CASRRFRESYNEQFF. The gene calls are TRBV4-2 and TRBJ2-1; the D gene is possibly TRBD2 (6 bases). The CDR3 covers 15 residues. Trimming removed 6 bases from V and 1 base from J, with 13 bases in between. CDR1 and CDR2 (germline): LGHNA, YNFKEQ.

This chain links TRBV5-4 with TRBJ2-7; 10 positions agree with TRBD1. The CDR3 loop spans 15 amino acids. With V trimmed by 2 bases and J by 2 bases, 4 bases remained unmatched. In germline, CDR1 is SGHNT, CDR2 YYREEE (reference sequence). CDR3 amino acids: CASSFIGTGAYEQYF. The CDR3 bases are TGTGCCAGCAGCTTCATCGGGACAGGGGCCTACGAGCAGTACTTC.

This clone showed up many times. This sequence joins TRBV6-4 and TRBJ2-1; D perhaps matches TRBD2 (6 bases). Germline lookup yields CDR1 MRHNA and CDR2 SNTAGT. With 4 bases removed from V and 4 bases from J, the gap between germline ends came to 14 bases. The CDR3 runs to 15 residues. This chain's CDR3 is CASSGMRGDYNEQFF. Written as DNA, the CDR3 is TGTGCCAGCAGTGGGATGCGGGGAGATTACAATGAGCAGTTCTTC.

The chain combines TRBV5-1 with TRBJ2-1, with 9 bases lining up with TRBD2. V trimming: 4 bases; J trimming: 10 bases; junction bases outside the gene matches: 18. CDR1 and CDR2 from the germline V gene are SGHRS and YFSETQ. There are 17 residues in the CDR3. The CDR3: CASSLGLAGGPGIEQFF. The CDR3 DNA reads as TGCGCCAGCAGCCTGGGTTTGGCGGGAGGGCCGGGGATCGAGCAGTTCTTC. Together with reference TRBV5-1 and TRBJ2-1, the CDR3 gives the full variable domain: KAGVTQTPRYLIKTRGQQVTLSCSPISGHRSVSWYQQTPGQGLQFLFEYFSETQRNKGNFPGRFSGRQFSNSRSEMNVSTLELGDSALYLCASSLGLAGGPGIEQFFGPGTRLTVL.

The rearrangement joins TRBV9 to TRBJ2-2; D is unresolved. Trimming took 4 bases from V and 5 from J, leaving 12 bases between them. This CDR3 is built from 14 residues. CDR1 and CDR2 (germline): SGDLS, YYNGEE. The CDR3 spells CASSSGSATGELFF. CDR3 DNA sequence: TGTGCCAGCAGCTCCGGAAGTGCGACCGGGGAGCTGTTTTTT.